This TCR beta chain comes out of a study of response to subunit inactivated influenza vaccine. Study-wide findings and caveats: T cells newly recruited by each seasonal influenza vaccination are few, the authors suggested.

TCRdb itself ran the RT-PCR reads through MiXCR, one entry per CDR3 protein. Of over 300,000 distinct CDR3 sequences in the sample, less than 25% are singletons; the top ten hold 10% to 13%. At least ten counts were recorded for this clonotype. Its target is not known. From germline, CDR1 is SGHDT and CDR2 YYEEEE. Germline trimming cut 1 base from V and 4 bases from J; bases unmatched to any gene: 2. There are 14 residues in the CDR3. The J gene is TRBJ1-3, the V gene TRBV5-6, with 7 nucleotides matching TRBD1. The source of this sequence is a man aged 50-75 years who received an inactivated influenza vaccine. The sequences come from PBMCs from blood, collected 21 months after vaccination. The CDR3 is CASSLTGDGNTIYF. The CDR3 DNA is TGTGCCAGCAGCTTGACAGGGGACGGAAACACCATATATTTT.